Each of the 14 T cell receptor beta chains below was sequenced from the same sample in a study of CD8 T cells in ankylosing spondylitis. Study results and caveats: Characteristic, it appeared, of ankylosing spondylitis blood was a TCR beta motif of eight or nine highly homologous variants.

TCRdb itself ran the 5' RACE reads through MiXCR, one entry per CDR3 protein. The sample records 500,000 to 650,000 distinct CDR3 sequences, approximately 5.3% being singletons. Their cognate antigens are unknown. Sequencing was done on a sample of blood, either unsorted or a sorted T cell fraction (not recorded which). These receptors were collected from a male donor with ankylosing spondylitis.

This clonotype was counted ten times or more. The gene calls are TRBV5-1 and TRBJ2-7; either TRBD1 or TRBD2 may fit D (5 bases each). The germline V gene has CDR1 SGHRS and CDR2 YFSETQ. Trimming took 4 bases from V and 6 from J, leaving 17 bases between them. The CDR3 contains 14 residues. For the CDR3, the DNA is TGCGCCAGCAGCAATGTGGGAGACGGGGCCGAGCAGTACTTC. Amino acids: CASSNVGDGAEQYF.

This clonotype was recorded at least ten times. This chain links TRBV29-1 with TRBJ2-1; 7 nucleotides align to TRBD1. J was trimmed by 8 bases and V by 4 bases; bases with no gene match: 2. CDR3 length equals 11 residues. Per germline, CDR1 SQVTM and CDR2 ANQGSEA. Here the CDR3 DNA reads TGCAGCGTTGGACAGGGCTATGAGCAGTTCTTC. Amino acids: CSVGQGYEQFF.

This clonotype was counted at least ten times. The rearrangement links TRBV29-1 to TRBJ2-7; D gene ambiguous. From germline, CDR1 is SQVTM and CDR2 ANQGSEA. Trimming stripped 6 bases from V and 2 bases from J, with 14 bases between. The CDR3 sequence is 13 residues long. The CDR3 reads CSVTDGFAYEQYF. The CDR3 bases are TGCAGCGTCACGGACGGATTCGCCTACGAGCAGTACTTC.

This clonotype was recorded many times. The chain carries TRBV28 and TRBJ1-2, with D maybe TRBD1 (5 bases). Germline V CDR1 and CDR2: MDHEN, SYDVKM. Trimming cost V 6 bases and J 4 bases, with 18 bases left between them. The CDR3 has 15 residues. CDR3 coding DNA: TGTGCCAGCAGATCCGGGACCGCCTTCTTCTATGGCTACACCTTC. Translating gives CASRSGTAFFYGYTF.

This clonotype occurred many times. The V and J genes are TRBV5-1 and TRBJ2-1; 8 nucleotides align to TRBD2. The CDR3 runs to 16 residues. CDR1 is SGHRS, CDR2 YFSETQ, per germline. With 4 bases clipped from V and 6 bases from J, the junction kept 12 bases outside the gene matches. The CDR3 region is CASSIPGTSLSNEQFF. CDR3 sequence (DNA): TGCGCCAGCAGCATACCCGGGACTAGTCTTTCCAATGAGCAGTTCTTC.

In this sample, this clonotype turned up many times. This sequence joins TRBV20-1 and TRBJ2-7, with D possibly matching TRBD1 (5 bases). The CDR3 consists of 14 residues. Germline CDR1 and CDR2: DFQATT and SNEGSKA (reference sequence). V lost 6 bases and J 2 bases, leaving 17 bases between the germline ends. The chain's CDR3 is CSAASGIDPYEQYF. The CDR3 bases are TGCAGTGCCGCCTCAGGGATCGATCCCTACGAGCAGTACTTC.

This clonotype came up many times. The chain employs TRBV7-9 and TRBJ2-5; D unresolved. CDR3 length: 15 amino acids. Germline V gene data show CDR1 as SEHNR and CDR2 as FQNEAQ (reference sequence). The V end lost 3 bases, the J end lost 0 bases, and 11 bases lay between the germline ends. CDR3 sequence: CASSLSLPDQETQYF. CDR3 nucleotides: TGTGCCAGCAGCTTGTCGCTTCCCGACCAAGAGACCCAGTACTTC.

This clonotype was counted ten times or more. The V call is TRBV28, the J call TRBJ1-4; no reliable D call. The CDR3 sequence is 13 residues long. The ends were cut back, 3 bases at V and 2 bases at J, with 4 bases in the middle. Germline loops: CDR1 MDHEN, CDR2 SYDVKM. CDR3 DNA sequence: TGTGCCAGCAGTTTCTTGACTAATGAAAAACTGTTTTTT. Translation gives CASSFLTNEKLFF.

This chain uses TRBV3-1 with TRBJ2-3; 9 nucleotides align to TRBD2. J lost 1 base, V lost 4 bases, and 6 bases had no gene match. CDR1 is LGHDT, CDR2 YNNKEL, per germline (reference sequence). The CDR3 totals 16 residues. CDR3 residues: CASSLIAGEGTDTQYF. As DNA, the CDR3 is TGTGCCAGCAGCCTAATAGCGGGGGAGGGCACAGATACGCAGTATTTT.

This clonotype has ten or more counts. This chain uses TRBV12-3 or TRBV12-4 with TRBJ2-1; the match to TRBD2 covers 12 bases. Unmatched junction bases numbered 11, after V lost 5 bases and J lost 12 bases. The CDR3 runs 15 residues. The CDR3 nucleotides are TGTGCCAGCAGTCCGACAACGGAACTAGCGGGGGGGCAGTTCTTC. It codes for CASSPTTELAGGQFF.

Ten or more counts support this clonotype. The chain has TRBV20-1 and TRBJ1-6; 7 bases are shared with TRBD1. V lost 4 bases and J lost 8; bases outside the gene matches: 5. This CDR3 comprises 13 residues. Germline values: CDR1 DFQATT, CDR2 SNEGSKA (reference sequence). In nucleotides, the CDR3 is TGCAGTGCTACACAGGGGCCGGATTCACCCCTCCACTTT. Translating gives CSATQGPDSPLHF.

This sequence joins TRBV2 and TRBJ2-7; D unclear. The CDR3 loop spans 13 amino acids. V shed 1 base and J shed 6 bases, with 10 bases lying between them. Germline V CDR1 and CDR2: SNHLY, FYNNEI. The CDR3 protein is CASSEERLGEQYF. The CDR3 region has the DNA TGTGCCAGCAGTGAAGAAAGGTTGGGCGAGCAGTACTTC.

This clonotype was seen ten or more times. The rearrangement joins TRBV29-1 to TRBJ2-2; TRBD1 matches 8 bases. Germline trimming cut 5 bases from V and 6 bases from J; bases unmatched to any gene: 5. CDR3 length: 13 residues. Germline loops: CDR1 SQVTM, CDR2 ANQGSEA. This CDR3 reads CSVLQQGAGELFF. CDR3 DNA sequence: TGCAGCGTTCTTCAACAGGGGGCCGGGGAGCTGTTTTTT.

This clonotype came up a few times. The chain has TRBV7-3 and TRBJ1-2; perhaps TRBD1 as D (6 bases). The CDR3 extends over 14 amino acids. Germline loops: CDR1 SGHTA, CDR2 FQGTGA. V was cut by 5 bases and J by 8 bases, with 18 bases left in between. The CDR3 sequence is CASSMTGSSEGYTF. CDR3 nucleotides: TGTGCCAGCAGCATGACAGGCTCGTCGGAGGGCTACACCTTC.